Sequencing of this TCR beta chain was carried out in a study of T cell repertoires in cytomegalovirus infection. Via MiXCR, TCRdb re-called the reads, giving one row per CDR3 protein. The repertoire holds about 220,000 distinct CDR3 sequences, with 35% to 40% as singletons. The CDR3 is 15 residues long. Germline CDR1 and CDR2: SGHRS and YFSETQ. V dropped 2 bases and J dropped 4 bases, with 15 bases sitting between them. This clonotype turned up a few times. Its antigen is unidentified. The receptor was derived from a human donor in good health (CMV status not recorded). Some clones in this sample may be carry-over from other donors' samples. This chain uses TRBV5-1 with TRBJ2-5, with a weak D call TRBD2 (7 bases). The specimen comprised CD8+ T cells from cultured PBMCs, sampled from culture after CMV antigen stimulation. In DNA, the CDR3 is TGCGCCAGCAGCTTATGGGGGGGGGCCGGAGAGACCCAGTACTTC. Its translation: CASSLWGGAGETQYF.